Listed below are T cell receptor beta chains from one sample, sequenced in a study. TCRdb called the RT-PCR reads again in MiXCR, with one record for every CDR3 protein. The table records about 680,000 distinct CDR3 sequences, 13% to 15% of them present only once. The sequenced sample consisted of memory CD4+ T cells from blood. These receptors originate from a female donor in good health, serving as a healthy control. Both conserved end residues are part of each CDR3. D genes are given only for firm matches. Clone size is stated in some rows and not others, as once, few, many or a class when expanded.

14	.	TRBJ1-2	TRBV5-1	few	TGCGCCAGCAGACCCAACTCCAGTCCCTATGGCTACACCTTC	CASRPNSSPYGYTF
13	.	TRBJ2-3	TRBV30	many	TGTGCCTGGAGTCGACTAGTGGCAGATACGCAGTATTTT	CAWSRLVADTQYF
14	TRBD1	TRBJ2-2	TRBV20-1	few	TGCAGTGCTAGGGACAGGGCGCGCACCGGGGAGCTGTTTTTT	CSARDRARTGELFF
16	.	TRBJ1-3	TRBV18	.	TGTGCCAGCTCACCAATGGGATCCTACTCTGGAAACACCATATATTTT	CASSPMGSYSGNTIYF
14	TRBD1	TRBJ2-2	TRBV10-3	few	TGTGCCATCAGTGATAGGGGGCAGGACGGGGAGCTGTTTTTT	CAISDRGQDGELFF
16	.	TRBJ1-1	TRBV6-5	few	TGTGCCAGCGCCCCTTATTTCGGAGCGGTGAACACTGAAGCTTTCTTT	CASAPYFGAVNTEAFF
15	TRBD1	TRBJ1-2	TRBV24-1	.	TGTGCCACCAGTGATTTTCAAGACAGGGTACGTGGCTACACCTTC	CATSDFQDRVRGYTF
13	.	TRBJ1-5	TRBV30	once	TGTGCCTGGACCCTACGGGGGAATCAGCCCCAGCATTTT	CAWTLRGNQPQHF
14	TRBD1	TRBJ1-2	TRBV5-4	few	TGTGCCACATCAGACGGGACAGGGGATTATGGCTACACCTTC	CATSDGTGDYGYTF
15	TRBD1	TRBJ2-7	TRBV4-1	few	TGCGCCAGCAGCCAAGATGGGACAGTTTACTACGAGCAGTACTTC	CASSQDGTVYYEQYF
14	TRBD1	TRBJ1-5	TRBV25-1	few	TGTGCCAGTTCTGACAGGGGGTCCTATCAGCCCCAGCATTTT	CASSDRGSYQPQHF
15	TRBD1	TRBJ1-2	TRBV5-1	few	TGCGCCAGCAGCTTGGAGGGACAGGGCTTGGAAGGCTACACCTTC	CASSLEGQGLEGYTF
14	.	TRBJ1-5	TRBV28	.	TGTGCTTCAGGAGGGGGGCTTAGCAATCAGCCCCAGCATTTT	CASGGGLSNQPQHF
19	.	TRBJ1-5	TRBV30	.	TGTGCCTGGAGTCAAGGGGAGATCGAACAGGGTATTAGCAATCAGCCCCAGCATTTT	CAWSQGEIEQGISNQPQHF
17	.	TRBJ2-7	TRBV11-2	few	TGTGCCAGCAGCCCCGCAACGGGACTTTCGGCGTGGATTGAGCAGTACTTC	CASSPATGLSAWIEQYF
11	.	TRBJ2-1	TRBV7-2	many	TGTGCCAGCAGCTTCTACAATGAGCAGTTCTTC	CASSFYNEQFF
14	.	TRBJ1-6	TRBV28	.	TGTGCCAGCAGTAAAGGACAGTTTAATTCACCCCTCCACTTT	CASSKGQFNSPLHF
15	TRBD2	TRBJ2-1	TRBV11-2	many	TGTGCCAGCAGCCAAGGGACTAGCGGGAGGAATGAGCAGTTCTTC	CASSQGTSGRNEQFF
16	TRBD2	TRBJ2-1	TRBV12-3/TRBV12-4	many	TGTGCCAGCAGTTTATCAGCTGCGGGAGAAGGCAATGAGCAGTTCTTC	CASSLSAAGEGNEQFF
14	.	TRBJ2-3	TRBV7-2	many	TGTGCCAGCAGCTCCGCCTATAGCACAGATACGCAGTATTTT	CASSSAYSTDTQYF
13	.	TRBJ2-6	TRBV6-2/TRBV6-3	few	TGTGCCAGCAGGGAGGGAGGGGCCAACGTCCTGACTTTC	CASREGGANVLTF
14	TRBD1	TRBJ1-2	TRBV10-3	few	TGTGCCATCAGCGAAGGGGGCTTCGACTATGGCTACACCTTC	CAISEGGFDYGYTF
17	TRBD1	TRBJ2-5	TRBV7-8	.	TGTGCCAGCAGCAAGGGGGCCAGACAGACTGGACAAGAGACCCAGTACTTC	CASSKGARQTGQETQYF
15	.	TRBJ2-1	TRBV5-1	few	TGCGCCAGCAAAACAGTGGGGGGCTCCTACAATGAGCAGTTCTTC	CASKTVGGSYNEQFF
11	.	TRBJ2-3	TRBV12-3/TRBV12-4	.	TGTGCCAGCAGTTTACAAGGGACGCAGTATTTT	CASSLQGTQYF
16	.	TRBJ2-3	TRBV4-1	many	TGCGCCAGCAGCTCCCAACAAGGTTTAATAGCAGATACGCAGTATTTT	CASSSQQGLIADTQYF
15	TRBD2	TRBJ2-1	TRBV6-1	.	TGTGCCAGCAGTGATCCAGCGGGAGGATACAATGAGCAGTTCTTC	CASSDPAGGYNEQFF
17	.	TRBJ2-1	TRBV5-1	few	TGCGCCAGCAGCTGGCGCCTAGGCCAATTTAGTAACAATGAGCAGTTCTTC	CASSWRLGQFSNNEQFF
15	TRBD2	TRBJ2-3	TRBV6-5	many	TGTGCCAGCAGTGGGAGGGCCTCTAGCACAGATACGCAGTATTTT	CASSGRASSTDTQYF
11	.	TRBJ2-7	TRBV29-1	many	TGCAGCGCGGGCACAGACTACGAGCAGTACTTC	CSAGTDYEQYF
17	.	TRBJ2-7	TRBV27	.	TGTGCCAGCAAAGGTGCCCAAGGTCGGGCAGGGGCCTACGAGCAGTACTTC	CASKGAQGRAGAYEQYF
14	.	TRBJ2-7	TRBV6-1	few	TGTGCCAGCAGCTTGGACAGCCGGTCCTACGAGCAGTACTTC	CASSLDSRSYEQYF
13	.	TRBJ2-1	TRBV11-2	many	TGTGCCAGCAGCTTAGCGCAGGACAATGAGCAGTTCTTC	CASSLAQDNEQFF
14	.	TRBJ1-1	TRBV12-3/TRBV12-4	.	TGTGCCAGCAGGGCTGGACAGTACAACACTGAAGCTTTCTTT	CASRAGQYNTEAFF
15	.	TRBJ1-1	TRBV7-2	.	TGTGCCAGCAGCCTTACGTGGACAGACTACACTGAAGCTTTCTTT	CASSLTWTDYTEAFF
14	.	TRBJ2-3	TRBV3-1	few	TGTGCCAGCAGCCTCGACCGAGTCCCAGATACGCAGTATTTT	CASSLDRVPDTQYF
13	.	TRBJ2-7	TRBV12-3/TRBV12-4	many	TGTGCCAGCAGTTCAACTGGGACTGAGCTGCAAGGGTTC	CASSSTGTELQGF
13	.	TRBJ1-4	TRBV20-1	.	TGCAGTGCTAGGGATCCGGTTGTCGAAAAACTGTTTTTT	CSARDPVVEKLFF
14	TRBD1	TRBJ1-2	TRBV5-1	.	TGCGCCAGCAGCTTATCACAGGGGAACCGAGACTACACCTTC	CASSLSQGNRDYTF
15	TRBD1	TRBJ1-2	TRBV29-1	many	TGCAGCGTTGAAGATCTAGCCAGGGGGGTTTATGGCTACACCTTC	CSVEDLARGVYGYTF
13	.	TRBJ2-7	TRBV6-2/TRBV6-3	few	TGTGCCAGCAGTTACGGGCTTTCCTACGAGCAGTACTTC	CASSYGLSYEQYF
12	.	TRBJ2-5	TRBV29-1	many	TGCAGCGTTACCAGGGGCCAAGAGACCCAGTACTTC	CSVTRGQETQYF
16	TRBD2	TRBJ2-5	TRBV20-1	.	TGCAGTGCTAGCGATCGACTAGCGGGAGTGTGGGAGACCCAGTACTTC	CSASDRLAGVWETQYF
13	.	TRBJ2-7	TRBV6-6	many	TGTGCCAGCAGTTATGAACGAGACTACGAGCAGTACTTC	CASSYERDYEQYF
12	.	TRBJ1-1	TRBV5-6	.	TGTGCCAGCAGCGCCGGGTCTGTAGAAGCTTTCTTT	CASSAGSVEAFF
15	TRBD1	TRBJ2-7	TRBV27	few	TGTGCCAGCAGTCCGAATTACAGGGGCTCCTACGAGCAGTACTTC	CASSPNYRGSYEQYF
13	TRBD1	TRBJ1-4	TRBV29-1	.	TGCAGCGCAATGACAGGGTCAGGTGAAAAACTGTTTTTT	CSAMTGSGEKLFF